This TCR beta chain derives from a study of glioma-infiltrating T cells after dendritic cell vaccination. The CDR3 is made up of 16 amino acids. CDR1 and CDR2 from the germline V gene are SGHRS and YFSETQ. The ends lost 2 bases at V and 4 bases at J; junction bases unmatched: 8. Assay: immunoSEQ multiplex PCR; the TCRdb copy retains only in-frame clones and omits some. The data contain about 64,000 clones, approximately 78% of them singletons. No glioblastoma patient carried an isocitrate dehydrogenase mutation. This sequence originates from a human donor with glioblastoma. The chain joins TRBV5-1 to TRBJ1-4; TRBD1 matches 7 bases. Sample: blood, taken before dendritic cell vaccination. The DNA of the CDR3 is TGCGCCAGCAGCTTCCGGACAGGACCTATTAATGAAAAACTGTTTTTT. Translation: CASSFRTGPINEKLFF.